The T cell receptor beta chain under discussion was sequenced for a study of memory CD4+ T cells and cytomegalovirus serostatus. On the study more broadly: Of the healthy Belgian adults, nine or ten were CMV seropositive and around 22 seronegative. Findings and caveats of the study: A US-trained random forest predicted CMV serostatus with median AUC around 0.92. Each of 65 to 75 CMV-associated TCRbeta sequences occurred in one to five individuals.

Details on this clone: Its antigen remains unidentified.

The CDR3 is 16 amino acids. V shed 3 bases and J 2 bases; nucleotides not matched to a gene: 5. In germline, CDR1 is KGHSH, CDR2 LQKENI. The sort gate was single viable CD3+CD4+CD8-CD45RO+ cells for memory CD4+ T cells. After thawing, CD4+ T cells were positively selected. Profiling relied on immunoSEQ multiplex PCR, and the TCRdb table lists in-frame clones only, not all of them. The table includes around 53,000 clones, 80% to 90% detected once. V is TRBV18 and J is TRBJ2-3, with 10 bases identical to TRBD2. The origin of this receptor is an adult in good health and CMV-seropositive. The sequenced sample consisted of memory CD4+ T cells from blood. In DNA form, the CDR3 reads TGTGCCAGCTCACCGAGGACTAGCGGAAACACAGATACGCAGTATTTT. It is translated as CASSPRTSGNTDTQYF.